The present TCR beta chain was sequenced within a study of CD8 T cells in ankylosing spondylitis (dated 2017 in TCRdb). In terms of the full investigation: To find TCR variants linked to disease, the study profiled T cell receptor beta repertoires in ankylosing spondylitis patients and healthy donors. Peripheral blood was sampled, and synovial fluid was additionally collected from ankylosing spondylitis patients. In total, the full study cohort was made up of nearly 110 healthy donors and about two dozen ankylosing spondylitis patients.

For this clonotype: Its target antigen remains unknown. No base quality information exists; no much larger clone differs at one position.

The instrument was an Illumina HiSeq 2500. TCR beta libraries were prepared by quantitative 5'-RACE with molecular barcodes. The authors' pipeline ran thus. A new computational method based on a probabilistic model of VDJ rearrangement was used to identify disease-linked TCR variants. TCRdb took the public reads, trimmed them with fastp at Q25, ran MiXCR for clone calling and kept in-frame beta chains. CDR3 protein duplicates are merged, each entry listing the most common genes and DNA. The V and J calls follow TCRdb's processing rather than the paper's. Recorded for this sample are approximately 550,000 distinct CDR3 sequences; about 12% of them occurred a single time. Approximately 6.3% of the sample is taken by the ten largest. What the study reported, not specific to this receptor: The disease-linked clones had a CD8+ phenotype and were found at relatively low frequencies in peripheral blood. The disease-linked clones were reported as significantly enriched in matched synovial fluid samples from ankylosing spondylitis patients. A TCR beta motif of about 8 highly homologous amino acid variants appeared characteristic of blood from ankylosing spondylitis patients. Some of the motif variants had been reported before in the synovial fluid and blood of reactive arthritis patients, a finding that suggests common disease-initiation mechanisms.

Taken from the germline V gene, the CDR1 and CDR2 loops are MNHNS and SASEGT. The CDR3 starts with the cysteine, ends with the phenylalanine, and has 13 residues. Of all the DNA, just the CDR3 is kept, 39 bases in frame from base 1. Clipping removes 4 bases from V and 7 bases from J, with 3 as the unmatched junction base count. The sequence is built from TRBV6-1 and TRBJ1-5, and TRBD1 aligns with 8 junction nucleotides. The sequence came from a male donor with ankylosing spondylitis. Sequences were obtained from blood, either unsorted or a sorted T cell fraction (not recorded which). Read as DNA, the sequence is TGTGCCAGCAGTGCCAGGGGGCAACAGCCCCAGCATTTT. Translated, this is CASSARGQQPQHF.